The clone carrying this T cell receptor (beta chain) occurred a few times. V dropped 2 bases and J dropped 6 bases, with 11 bases sitting between them. Germline V gene sequence: CDR1 MDHEN, CDR2 SYDVKM. This CDR3 has 15 residues. This sample was included in a study of blood T cell repertoires in COVID-19. Study overall: Samples taken during acute and convalescent COVID-19 were collected in the United States, Italy and Spain.

TCRdb's copy holds only in-frame clones and misses some; the assay was immunoSEQ multiplex PCR. This sample has around 99,000 clones; 60% to 85% occur once, and the top ten carry about 4.5%. The TCR sequence derives from a human donor in a cohort sampled during active or convalescent COVID-19. Material: peripheral blood. The chain recombines TRBV28 with TRBJ1-6; no clear D. This CDR3 reads CASSLGGSGNSPLHF. The CDR3 bases are TGTGCCAGCAGTTTAGGCGGGTCGGGTAATTCACCCCTCCACTTT.